Below, 6 T cell receptor beta chains from the same sample are listed, as sequenced in a study of CD8 T cells in ankylosing spondylitis. One entry per CDR3 protein, called by TCRdb with MiXCR from the 5' RACE reads. The table records about 250,000 distinct CDR3 sequences, approximately 30% of them present only once. The sequencing input was blood, either unsorted or a sorted T cell fraction (not recorded which). Receptors were obtained from a male donor with ankylosing spondylitis or in good health (not recorded which).

The chain couples TRBV12-3 or TRBV12-4 to TRBJ2-3, with D perhaps matching TRBD2 (7 bases). This CDR3 comprises 14 residues. Trimming pared 8 bases from V and 5 bases from J, leaving 17 bases between. CDR3 in DNA: TGTGCCAGCCGCCTCGGGGGGCAAGGAGATACGCAGTATTTT. Its translation: CASRLGGQGDTQYF.

This clonotype appeared a few times. This chain uses TRBV10-1 with TRBJ1-6, with 11 nucleotides matching TRBD1. The V gene end was trimmed by 2 bases and the J gene end by 8 bases; junction bases not matched to a gene: 11. This CDR3 has 18 amino acids. The V gene's germline CDR1 is WNHNN and CDR2 SYGVQD (reference sequence). The CDR3 nucleotides read TGCGCCAGCAGTGAGGGGATAAGGACAGGGGGCAGGTATTCACCCCTCCACTTT. Protein: CASSEGIRTGGRYSPLHF.

The gene calls are TRBV20-1 and TRBJ2-7; D is unclear. V was clipped by 3 bases and J by 2 bases, with 20 bases between them. CDR1 is DFQATT and CDR2 is SNEGSKA in the germline V gene (reference sequence). The CDR3 is 16 amino acids. CDR3 region: CSARVHLFSPPYEQYF. The DNA for the CDR3 is TGCAGTGCTAGGGTGCATCTGTTCAGCCCCCCCTACGAGCAGTACTTC.

V is TRBV15 and J is TRBJ2-7; D is possibly TRBD1 (7 bases). V was trimmed by 2 bases and J by 0 bases, leaving 11 bases between them. This CDR3 contains 15 residues. Germline CDR1 is LNHNV and CDR2 is YYDKDF (reference sequence). The CDR3 DNA follows: TGTGCCACCAGCAGAACCAGGGGGGACTCCTACGAGCAGTACTTC. Protein sequence: CATSRTRGDSYEQYF.

The chain combines TRBV20-1 with TRBJ2-7; maybe TRBD1 (6 bases). The CDR3 consists of 13 residues. Germline lookup yields CDR1 DFQATT and CDR2 SNEGSKA (reference sequence). Trimming removed 6 bases from V and 3 bases from J, with 15 bases in between. CDR3 protein: CSAETGSDYEQYF. The CDR3 coding sequence is TGCAGTGCAGAAACAGGGAGTGACTACGAGCAGTACTTC.

The V call is TRBV20-1, the J call TRBJ2-5, with D perhaps matching TRBD1 (5 bases). The CDR3 runs 16 residues. Germline CDR1 is DFQATT and CDR2 is SNEGSKA (reference sequence). Trimming shortened V by 2 bases and J by 4 bases, and 20 bases separated the two germline ends. The CDR3 DNA sequence: TGCAGTGCTAGACCGGTGGGGCCCGGTTGGGCAGAGACCCAGTACTTC. This sequence encodes CSARPVGPGWAETQYF.